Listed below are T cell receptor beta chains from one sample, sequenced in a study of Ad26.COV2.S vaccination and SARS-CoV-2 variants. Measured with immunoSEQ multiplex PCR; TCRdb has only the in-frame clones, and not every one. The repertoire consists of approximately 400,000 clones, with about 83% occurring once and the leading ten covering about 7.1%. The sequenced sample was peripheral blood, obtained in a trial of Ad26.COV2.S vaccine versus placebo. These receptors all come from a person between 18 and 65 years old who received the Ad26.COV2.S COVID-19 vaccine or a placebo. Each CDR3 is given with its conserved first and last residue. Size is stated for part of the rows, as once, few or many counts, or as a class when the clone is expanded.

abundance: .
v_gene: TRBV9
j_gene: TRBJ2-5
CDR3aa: CASSVAGSETQYF

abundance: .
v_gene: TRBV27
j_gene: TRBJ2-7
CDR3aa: CASSPPTYSGLSYEQYF

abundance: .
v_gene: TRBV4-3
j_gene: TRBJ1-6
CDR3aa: CASSQDPAGTRSPLHF

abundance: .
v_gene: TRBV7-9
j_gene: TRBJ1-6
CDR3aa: CASSLGWADSPLHF

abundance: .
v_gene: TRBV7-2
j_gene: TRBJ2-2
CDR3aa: CASSLLAGGTGELFF

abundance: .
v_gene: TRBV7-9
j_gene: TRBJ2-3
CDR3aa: CASSLGSSGILDTQYF

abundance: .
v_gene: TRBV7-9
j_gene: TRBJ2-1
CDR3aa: CASSFGRDEQFF

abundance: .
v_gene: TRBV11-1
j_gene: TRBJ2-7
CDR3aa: CASSLETGGAYEQYF

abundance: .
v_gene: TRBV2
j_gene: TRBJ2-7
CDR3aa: CASTPVGEQYF

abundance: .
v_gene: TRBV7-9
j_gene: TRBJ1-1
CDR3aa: CASSTTGNTEAFF

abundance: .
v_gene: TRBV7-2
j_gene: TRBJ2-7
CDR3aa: CASSAGGSAYEQYF

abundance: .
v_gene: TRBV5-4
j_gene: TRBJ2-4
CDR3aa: CASSPSGQRKNIQYF

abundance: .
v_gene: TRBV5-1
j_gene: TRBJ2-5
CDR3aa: CASGPLAGVETQYF

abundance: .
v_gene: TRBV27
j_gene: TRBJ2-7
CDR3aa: CASSLSAGNYEQYF

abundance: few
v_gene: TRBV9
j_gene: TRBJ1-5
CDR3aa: CASSAGPGGPQHF

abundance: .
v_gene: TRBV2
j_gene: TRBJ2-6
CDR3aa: CASSERSGANVLTF

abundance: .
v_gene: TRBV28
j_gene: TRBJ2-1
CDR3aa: CASSLYPRASYNEQFF

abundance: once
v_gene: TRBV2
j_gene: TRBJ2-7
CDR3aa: CATGQGGEQYF

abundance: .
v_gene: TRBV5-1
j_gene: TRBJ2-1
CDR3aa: CASSFRDRGLNEQFF

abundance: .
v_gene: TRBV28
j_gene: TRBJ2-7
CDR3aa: CASSLLHGLFF

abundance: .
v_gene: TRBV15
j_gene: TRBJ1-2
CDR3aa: CATSQGQGRYYGYTF

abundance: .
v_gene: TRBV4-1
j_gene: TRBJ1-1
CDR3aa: CASSQEWSSGRRATEAFF

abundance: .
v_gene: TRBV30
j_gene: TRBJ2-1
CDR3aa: CAWSAWGQGEQFF

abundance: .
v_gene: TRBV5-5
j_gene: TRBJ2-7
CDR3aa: CASSFLSLGGNEQYF

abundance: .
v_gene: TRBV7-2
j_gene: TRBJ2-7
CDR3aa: CASSSDGASGSPYEQYF

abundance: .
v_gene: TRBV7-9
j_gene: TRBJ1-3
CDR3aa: CASSWGSGVGNTIYF

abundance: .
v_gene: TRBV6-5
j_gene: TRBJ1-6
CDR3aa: CASSYGAGPNSPLHF

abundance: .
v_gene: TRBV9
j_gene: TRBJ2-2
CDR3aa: CASSWRAGELFF

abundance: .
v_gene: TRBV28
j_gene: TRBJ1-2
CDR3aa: CASSLYPVASFTF

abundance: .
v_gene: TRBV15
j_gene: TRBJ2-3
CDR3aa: CATSRALAATDTQYF

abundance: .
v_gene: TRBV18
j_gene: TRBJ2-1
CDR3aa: CASSHLAGNNEQFF

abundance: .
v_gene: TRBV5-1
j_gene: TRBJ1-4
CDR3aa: CASSPNSGSYEKLFF

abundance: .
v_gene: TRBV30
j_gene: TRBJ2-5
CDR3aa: CAWTQPLQGLAGVALQETQYF

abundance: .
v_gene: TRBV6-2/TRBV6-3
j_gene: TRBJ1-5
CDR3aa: CASSYPTGGIQPQHF

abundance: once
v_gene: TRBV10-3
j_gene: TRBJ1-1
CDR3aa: CAIRAGTGLNTEAFF

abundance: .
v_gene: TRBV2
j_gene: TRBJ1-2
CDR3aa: CASSLLTRDGYTF

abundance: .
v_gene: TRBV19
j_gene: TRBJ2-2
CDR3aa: CASEFGLTNTGELFF

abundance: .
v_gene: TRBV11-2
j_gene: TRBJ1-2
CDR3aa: CASTVFGGGDYGYTF

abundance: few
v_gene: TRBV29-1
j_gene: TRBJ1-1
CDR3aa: CSVERMNTEAFF

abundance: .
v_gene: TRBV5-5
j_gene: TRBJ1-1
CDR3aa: CASSLGGMNTEAFF

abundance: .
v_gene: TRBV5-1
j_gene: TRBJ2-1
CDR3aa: CASSLRLAGYNEQFF

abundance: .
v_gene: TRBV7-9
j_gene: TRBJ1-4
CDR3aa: CASSFRDTALFF

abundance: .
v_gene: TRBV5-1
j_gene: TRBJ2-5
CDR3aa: CASSLRSGRETQYF

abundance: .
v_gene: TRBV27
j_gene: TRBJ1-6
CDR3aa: CASRRTDINSPLHF

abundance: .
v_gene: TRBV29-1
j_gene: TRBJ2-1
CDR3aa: CSARSTSQEQFF

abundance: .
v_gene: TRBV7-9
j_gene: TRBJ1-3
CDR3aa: CASSLTFSGNTIYF

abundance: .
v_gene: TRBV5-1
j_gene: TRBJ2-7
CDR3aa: CASSGQVTAYEQYF

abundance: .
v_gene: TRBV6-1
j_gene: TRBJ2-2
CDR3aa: CASSEVRAGELFF

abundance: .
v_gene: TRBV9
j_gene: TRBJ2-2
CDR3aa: CASSVRQYNTGELFF

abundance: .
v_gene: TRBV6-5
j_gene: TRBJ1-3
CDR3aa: CASSPDRGQNTIYF

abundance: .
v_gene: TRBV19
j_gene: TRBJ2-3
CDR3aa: CASEPRPGLASDTQYF

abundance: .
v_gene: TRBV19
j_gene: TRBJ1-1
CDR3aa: CASTREGMNTEAFF

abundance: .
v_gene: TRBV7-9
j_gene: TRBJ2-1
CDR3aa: CASSFRGIYNEQFF

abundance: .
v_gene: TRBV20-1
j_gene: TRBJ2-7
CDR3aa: CSAINGGGQYF